Below are 24 T cell receptor beta chains sequenced from a single sample in a study of OX40 agonist ivuxolimab in advanced cancers. Sequencing was performed with immunoSEQ multiplex PCR; in TCRdb, only in-frame clones are kept and a portion is missing. The sample has around 60,000 clones; approximately 90% are singletons. Sequencing used CD4+ or CD8+ T cells sorted from blood, obtained in a trial of the OX40 agonist ivuxolimab. The origin of the receptors is an adult with an advanced solid tumor such as melanoma, head and neck, liver or kidney cancer.

The J gene is TRBJ1-1, the V gene TRBV11-3, with TRBD1 matching over 9 bases. The CDR3 totals 16 residues. Germline V CDR1 and CDR2: SGHNT, YENEEA. Trimming took 4 bases from V and 4 from J; bases not matched to a gene: 10. CDR3 DNA sequence: TGTGCCAGCAGCTCTCAACAGGGGGCGGGGAGCACTGAAGCTTTCTTT. Protein: CASSSQQGAGSTEAFF.

The V and J genes are TRBV7-2 and TRBJ1-5; 10 nucleotides match TRBD1. CDR1 and CDR2 from the germline V gene are SGHTA and FQGNSA. Trimming removed 6 bases from V and 6 bases from J; junction bases left unmatched: 8. The CDR3 is made up of 15 amino acids. CDR3 nucleotides: TGTGCCAGCAGTCCCGGGACAGGGGCAAGTCAGCCCCAGCATTTT. It translates to CASSPGTGASQPQHF.

The chain couples TRBV19 to TRBJ2-4; 9 bases line up with TRBD1. CDR1 is LNHDA and CDR2 is SQIVND in the germline V gene (reference sequence). The V gene end was trimmed by 2 bases and the J gene end by 6 bases; junction bases not matched to a gene: 8. The CDR3 loop spans 16 amino acids. Here the CDR3 DNA reads TGTGCCAGTAGTATACGAGGACAGGGGTTCGGAAACATTCAGTACTTC. Translation: CASSIRGQGFGNIQYF. The full variable domain, in which reference TRBV19 and TRBJ2-4 provide the parts outside the CDR3, is DGGITQSPKYLFRKEGQNVTLSCEQNLNHDAMYWYRQDPGQGLRLIYYSQIVNDFQKGDIAEGYSVSREKKESFPLTVTSAQKNPTAFYLCASSIRGQGFGNIQYFGAGTRLSVL.

The chain uses TRBV7-2 and TRBJ2-3; 9 bases fit TRBD2. Germline V gives CDR1 SGHTA, CDR2 FQGNSA. There are 16 residues in the CDR3. With 4 bases clipped from V and 0 bases from J, the junction kept 5 bases outside the gene matches. The CDR3 DNA is TGTGCCAGCAGCTACCGACTAGCGGTTAGCACAGATACGCAGTATTTT. Translated, it gives CASSYRLAVSTDTQYF.

CDR3 sequence reads: CASSRQGTEAFF. CDR3 coding DNA: TGTGCCAGCAGTAGACAGGGCACTGAAGCTTTCTTT. V and J are TRBV6-5 and TRBJ1-1; 7 nucleotides agree with TRBD1. V trimming: 5 bases; J trimming: 4 bases; junction bases outside the gene matches: 1. Germline loops: CDR1 MNHEY, CDR2 SVGAGI. The CDR3 totals 12 residues.

The chain links TRBV11-3 to TRBJ1-1; TRBD1 matches at 7 bases. V shed 5 bases and J 8 bases; nucleotides not matched to a gene: 8. The CDR3 totals 13 residues. Germline CDR1 SGHNT, CDR2 YENEEA. The chain's CDR3 is CASSPGTDREAFF. CDR3 DNA: TGTGCCAGCAGCCCCGGGACAGACAGAGAAGCTTTCTTT.

The J gene is TRBJ2-6, the V gene TRBV27, with TRBD1 as a possible D gene (5 bases). The germline V and J ends were trimmed by 2 bases and 0 bases, with 8 bases remaining between them. The CDR3 extends over 16 amino acids. Germline lookup yields CDR1 MNHEY and CDR2 SMNVEV (reference sequence). CDR3 sequence reads: CASSLIQGSGANVLTF. Here the CDR3 DNA reads TGTGCCAGCAGTTTAATTCAGGGCTCTGGGGCCAACGTCCTGACTTTC.

The DNA of the CDR3 is TGTGCCAGCAGACGTGGGACTCGCGGACTATCTAGCACAGATACGCAGTATTTT. It is translated as CASRRGTRGLSSTDTQYF. The chain combines TRBV7-2 with TRBJ2-3; D might be TRBD2 (6 bases). Germline CDR1 and CDR2: SGHTA and FQGNSA. The CDR3 contains 18 residues. Trimming stripped 6 bases from V and 0 bases from J, with 22 bases between.

This chain uses TRBV5-4 with TRBJ2-3; D possibly corresponds to TRBD1 (5 bases). CDR1 is SGHNT and CDR2 is YYREEE in the germline V gene (reference sequence). CDR3 length: 13 amino acids. With 3 bases removed from V and 7 bases from J, the gap between germline ends came to 12 bases. The CDR3 DNA sequence: TGTGCCAGCAGCTCAGAAGGGGTCAATACGCAGTATTTT. Translating gives CASSSEGVNTQYF.

The V gene is TRBV2, the J gene TRBJ1-1, with D possibly being TRBD1 (5 bases). The CDR3 runs to 15 residues. Germline assignment: CDR1 SNHLY and CDR2 FYNNEI. Trimming took 6 bases from V and 1 from J, leaving 15 bases between them. The CDR3 DNA reads as TGTGCCAGCAGCGACCGAAAGGGGCCGAACACTGAAGCTTTCTTT. Protein: CASSDRKGPNTEAFF. The variable domain in full, with the rest retrieved from reference TRBV2 and TRBJ1-1, is EPEVTQTPSHQVTQMGQEVILRCVPISNHLYFYWYRQILGQKVEFLVSFYNNEISEKSEIFDDQFSVERPDGSNFTLKIRSTKLEDSAMYFCASSDRKGPNTEAFFGQGTRLTVV.

The chain combines TRBV18 with TRBJ2-1, with D unclear. The V and J ends lost 0 bases and 5 bases respectively, with 11 bases between them. The CDR3 has 15 residues. Germline V gene lookup returns CDR1 KGHSH and CDR2 LQKENI. The CDR3 bases are TGTGCCAGCTCACCACCTACAGCCACAAACAATGAGCAGTTCTTC. Translated, it gives CASSPPTATNNEQFF. The whole variable domain, filled in from reference TRBV18 and TRBJ2-1, reads NAGVMQNPRHLVRRRGQEARLRCSPMKGHSHVYWYRQLPEEGLKFMVYLQKENIIDESGMPKERFSAEFPKEGPSILRIQQVVRGDSAAYFCASSPPTATNNEQFFGPGTRLTVL.

The chain's CDR3 is CASLGGQGRGYTF. CDR3 sequence (DNA): TGTGCCAGCCTAGGGGGACAGGGACGCGGCTACACCTTC. The rearrangement joins TRBV6-6 to TRBJ1-2; 9 bases match TRBD1. The CDR3 totals 13 residues. V shed 8 bases, J shed 8 bases, and the junction held 9 bases outside the gene matches. Germline CDR1 MNHNY, CDR2 SVGAGI (reference sequence).

This clone was found once. The chain recombines TRBV5-6 with TRBJ2-1; the match to TRBD2 covers 14 bases. The CDR3 contains 15 residues. V was pared by 4 bases and J by 9 bases, with 6 bases of the junction left unmatched. CDR1 is SGHDT and CDR2 is YYEEEE in the germline V gene. This CDR3 is CASSLRTSGRSEQFF. CDR3 bases: TGTGCCAGCAGCCTGAGGACTAGCGGGAGGAGTGAGCAGTTCTTC.

This chain joins TRBV30 and TRBJ2-3, with 12 bases matching TRBD2. This CDR3 has 17 amino acids. CDR1 is GTSNPN and CDR2 is SVGIG in the germline V gene (reference sequence). V lost 1 base to trimming and J lost 0 bases; unmatched junction nucleotides: 5. CDR3 DNA: TGTGCCTGGAGTGGGGGACTAGCGGGTCCTAGCACAGATACGCAGTATTTT. Encoded protein: CAWSGGLAGPSTDTQYF.

The chain recombines TRBV30 with TRBJ2-7; 8 nucleotides align to TRBD2. The germline V gene has CDR1 GTSNPN and CDR2 SVGIG (reference sequence). CDR3 size: 14 residues. V trimming: 2 bases; J trimming: 2 bases; junction bases outside the gene matches: 5. The DNA for the CDR3 is TGTGCCTGGAGTCGGGGGGGAGGTACCTACGAGCAGTACTTC. Its translation: CAWSRGGGTYEQYF.

V is TRBV6-5 and J is TRBJ2-1; unclear D gene. The CDR3 extends over 14 amino acids. From germline, CDR1 is MNHEY and CDR2 SVGAGI. Trimming cost V 6 bases and J 0 bases, with 9 bases left between them. This chain's CDR3 is CASSLSSSYNEQFF. As DNA, the CDR3 is TGTGCCAGCAGCCTTTCCAGCTCCTACAATGAGCAGTTCTTC.

The chain combines TRBV5-1 with TRBJ2-2; 13 bases fit TRBD2. The CDR3 has 20 amino acids. Per germline, CDR1 SGHRS and CDR2 YFSETQ. Unmatched junction bases numbered 16, after V lost 4 bases and J lost 4 bases. The CDR3 sequence: CASSRHQGLTSGRGTGELFF. The CDR3 DNA is TGCGCCAGCAGCCGCCACCAGGGGCTAACTAGCGGGAGGGGCACCGGGGAGCTGTTTTTT.

The chain links TRBV19 to TRBJ2-2; 8 nucleotides agree with TRBD1. V shed 7 bases, J shed 6 bases, and the junction held 13 bases outside the gene matches. Germline V gene sequence: CDR1 LNHDA, CDR2 SQIVND (reference sequence). This CDR3 spans 16 amino acids. The CDR3 reads CASNFGAGGLAGELFF. CDR3 coding DNA: TGTGCCAGTAATTTCGGGGCAGGGGGCTTAGCCGGGGAGCTGTTTTTT.

This chain uses TRBV6-5 with TRBJ2-7; D ambiguous. The CDR3 runs to 11 residues. Germline assignment: CDR1 MNHEY and CDR2 SVGAGI. Trimming shortened V by 5 bases and J by 0 bases, and 2 bases separated the two germline ends. DNA for the CDR3: TGTGCCAGCAGTGCCTCCTACGAGCAGTACTTC. The encoded protein is CASSASYEQYF.

The V gene is TRBV6-1, the J gene TRBJ1-2; D gene ambiguous. The V end lost 0 bases, the J end lost 4 bases, and 12 bases lay between the germline ends. From germline, CDR1 is MNHNS and CDR2 SASEGT. The CDR3 runs 15 residues. CDR3 bases: TGTGCCAGCAGTGAAGCGCCCGGGAGGGTCTATGGCTACACCTTC. Encoded protein: CASSEAPGRVYGYTF.

V gene TRBV6-5 combines with J gene TRBJ1-4, with a possible D match to TRBD1 (6 bases). The CDR3 has 14 residues. Germline V gene lookup returns CDR1 MNHEY and CDR2 SVGAGI. Trimming cost V 0 bases and J 8 bases, with 10 bases left between them. CDR3 residues: CASSYSIGTEKLFF. CDR3 nucleotides: TGTGCCAGCAGTTACTCGATCGGGACAGAAAAACTGTTTTTT.

The V and J genes are TRBV6-1 and TRBJ2-7, with 7 bases that match TRBD1. V lost 6 bases to trimming and J lost 0 bases; unmatched junction nucleotides: 5. The CDR3 totals 14 residues. CDR1 MNHNS and CDR2 SASEGT come from the germline V gene. DNA for the CDR3: TGTGCCAGCAGCGTGGGACAGTTCTCCTACGAGCAGTACTTC. Residues: CASSVGQFSYEQYF.

The J gene is TRBJ1-5, the V gene TRBV18, with D perhaps TRBD1 (6 bases). Trimming removed 2 bases from V and 5 bases from J, with 16 bases in between. The CDR3 totals 16 residues. Germline assignment: CDR1 KGHSH and CDR2 LQKENI. Written as DNA, the CDR3 is TGTGCCAGCTCACCAGGGGGGCGACCCGAAGATCAGCCCCAGCATTTT. This encodes CASSPGGRPEDQPQHF.

The chain links TRBV5-4 to TRBJ2-1; perhaps TRBD1 as D (5 bases). The V gene lost 6 bases and the J gene lost 3 bases, with 16 bases spanning the gap. This CDR3 contains 15 residues. Germline V gene lookup returns CDR1 SGHNT and CDR2 YYREEE (reference sequence). CDR3 sequence (DNA): TGTGCCAGCAACCGGGTTGCCAGGGACTACAATGAGCAGTTCTTC. The encoded protein is CASNRVARDYNEQFF.